The clone carrying this T cell receptor (beta chain) was picked up one time. These data are taken from a study of glioma-infiltrating T cells. CDR3 length equals 13 residues. From germline, CDR1 is SGHTA and CDR2 FQGTGA. Trimming removed 3 bases at V and 4 bases at J, with 9 bases between. Using RNA template, CDR3s of TCR alpha and beta were amplified with iRepertoire arm-PCR. TCRdb called the multiplex PCR reads again in MiXCR, with one record for every CDR3 protein. Among 100,000 to 150,000 distinct CDR3 sequences, under 30% were seen once, and the ten largest hold around a quarter. Sequenced sample: glioma tissue, nonneoplastic brain tissue, or PBMCs (not recorded which). The V and J genes are TRBV7-3 and TRBJ2-5, with a weak D call TRBD1 (6 bases). This sequence was found in a human donor with low-grade glioma or glioblastoma, undergoing nonglioma brain surgery, or in good health (not recorded which). The CDR3 nucleotides are TGTGCCAGCAGCTTGGGACACCGAGAGACCCAGTACTTC. As protein: CASSLGHRETQYF.